Presented here are 3 T cell receptor beta chains from one specimen sequenced in a study. TCRdb's copy holds only in-frame clones and misses some; the assay was immunoSEQ multiplex PCR. The sample has 60,000 to 75,000 clones, about 93% seen once. The sequenced material came from PBMCs. These TCRs come from a man aged 40-49 years with rheumatoid arthritis.

This clone has more than one count but fewer than ten. The V call is TRBV7-8, the J call TRBJ1-5; D is unresolved. With 5 bases removed from V and 7 bases from J, the gap between germline ends came to 9 bases. This CDR3 comprises 12 residues. Germline CDR1 SGHVS, CDR2 FQNEAQ. For the CDR3, the DNA is TGTGCCAGCAGCCCCCTGGGACAGCCCCAGCATTTT. This encodes CASSPLGQPQHF.

This chain connects TRBV7-9 to TRBJ2-2; D may match TRBD1 or TRBD2 (5 bases each). The germline gives CDR1 SEHNR, CDR2 FQNEAQ (reference sequence). The CDR3 loop spans 13 amino acids. V lost 5 bases and J 7 bases, leaving 11 bases between the germline ends. The CDR3 protein is CASSRGDGGELFF. DNA for the CDR3: TGTGCCAGCAGCCGAGGGGACGGCGGGGAGCTGTTTTTT.

By sample fraction, this clone is medium-sized (0.01 to 0.1%). The chain links TRBV5-4 to TRBJ1-2; no definite D call. Germline CDR1 SGHNT, CDR2 YYREEE (reference sequence). Trimming removed 0 bases from V and 2 bases from J, with 14 bases in between. This CDR3 spans 16 amino acids. The CDR3 here is CASSLGLGSSNYGYTF. DNA for the CDR3: TGTGCCAGCAGCTTGGGTTTGGGGAGCAGCAACTATGGCTACACCTTC.